Below are 19 T cell receptor beta chains sequenced from a single sample in a study of OX40 agonist ivuxolimab in advanced cancers. Profiled with immunoSEQ multiplex PCR; TCRdb holds only in-frame clones, not every one. The table has under 85,000 clones, 88% seen once. The material was CD4+ or CD8+ T cells sorted from blood, obtained in a trial of the OX40 agonist ivuxolimab. The receptors shown here come from an adult with an advanced solid tumor such as melanoma, head and neck, liver or kidney cancer.

The rearrangement joins TRBV6-1 to TRBJ1-4; unclear D gene. The CDR3 consists of 15 residues. Per germline, CDR1 MNHNS and CDR2 SASEGT. Trimming took off 9 bases at V and 0 bases at J, with 14 bases between the two ends. The CDR3 DNA sequence: TGTGCCAGTCTTGCAGGCGATGCAACTAATGAAAAACTGTTTTTT. This encodes CASLAGDATNEKLFF.

J is TRBJ1-1 and V is TRBV5-1, with D possibly TRBD1 on 6 matching bases. The CDR3 extends over 15 amino acids. The V gene lost 4 bases and the J gene lost 5 bases, with 18 bases spanning the gap. CDR1 is SGHRS, CDR2 YFSETQ, per germline. CDR3 sequence: CASSIGQNIWTEAFF. For the CDR3, the DNA is TGCGCCAGCAGCATAGGACAGAACATCTGGACTGAAGCTTTCTTT.

This chain joins TRBV5-1 and TRBJ1-1; D unclear. This CDR3 is built from 13 residues. Germline V CDR1 and CDR2: SGHRS, YFSETQ. V was pared by 2 bases and J by 1 base, with 6 bases between. CDR3 sequence (DNA): TGCGCCAGCAGCTTTAGGGAGAACACTGAAGCTTTCTTT. Amino acid sequence: CASSFRENTEAFF.

The chain carries TRBV27 and TRBJ2-1; a possible D gene is TRBD2 (5 bases). The CDR3 extends over 15 amino acids. Deletions cut 5 bases from V and 4 bases from J, with 15 bases between. Germline-derived CDR1 and CDR2 are MNHEY and SMNVEV (reference sequence). The CDR3 sequence: CASSPNGEQYNEQFF. The CDR3 DNA is TGTGCCAGCAGTCCCAACGGGGAGCAATACAATGAGCAGTTCTTC.

This chain connects TRBV6-1 to TRBJ1-5; no firm D call. In germline, CDR1 is MNHNS, CDR2 SASEGT. This CDR3 comprises 14 residues. Trimming left V 3 bases short and J 4 bases short, with 10 bases between. DNA for the CDR3: TGTGCCAGCAGTGACGGAGGAGAGAATCAGCCCCAGCATTTT. Translating gives CASSDGGENQPQHF.

The CDR3 loop reads CASSRDATYEQYF. In DNA, the CDR3 is TGTGCCAGCAGTCGGGACGCCACCTACGAGCAGTACTTC. The genes are TRBV6-6 and TRBJ2-7, with D perhaps given as TRBD1 or TRBD2 (5 bases each). This CDR3 is 13 amino acids long. Germline CDR1 MNHNY, CDR2 SVGAGI (reference sequence). V lost 5 bases, J lost 2 bases, and 10 bases lay in between.

CDR3 sequence (DNA): TGTGCCAGCAGCGCCTCGGGGCGTTGGAGGGACACCGGGGAGCTGTTTTTT. Protein sequence: CASSASGRWRDTGELFF. The chain employs TRBV9 and TRBJ2-2; perhaps TRBD2 as D (6 bases). The length of the CDR3 is 17 residues. Germline V gene lookup returns CDR1 SGDLS and CDR2 YYNGEE. Trimming left V 3 bases short and J 3 bases short, with 18 bases between.

The CDR3 sequence: CSVVREDETQYF. The DNA of the CDR3 is TGCAGCGTTGTCAGGGAGGACGAGACCCAGTACTTC. The chain links TRBV29-1 to TRBJ2-5; possibly TRBD2 for D (6 bases). Trimming cost V 4 bases and J 5 bases, with 11 bases left between them. The germline V gene encodes CDR1 SQVTM and CDR2 ANQGSEA. This CDR3 is 12 amino acids long.

V usage is TRBV5-4 and J usage is TRBJ2-7, with 8 nucleotides matching TRBD2. From germline, CDR1 is SGHNT and CDR2 YYREEE (reference sequence). V trimming: 4 bases; J trimming: 5 bases; junction bases outside the gene matches: 14. The CDR3 contains 16 residues. CDR3 amino acids: CASSLPGSGSVHEQYF. The DNA for the CDR3 is TGTGCCAGCAGCCTCCCGGGGAGCGGGAGTGTCCACGAGCAGTACTTC.

The rearrangement links TRBV23-1 to TRBJ2-7, with 9 bases fitting TRBD1. TRBV23-1 falls under the ORF class, with uncertain function. With V trimmed by 3 bases and J by 1 base, 10 bases remained unmatched. CDR3 length: 17 amino acids. CDR3: CASSHTTAGTGSYEQYF. For the CDR3, the DNA is TGCGCCAGCAGTCACACTACTGCCGGGACAGGGTCCTACGAGCAGTACTTC.

V gene TRBV4-1 combines with J gene TRBJ2-2, with D maybe TRBD1 (5 bases). V was cut by 4 bases and J by 3 bases, with 9 bases left in between. Germline V gene sequence: CDR1 MGHRA, CDR2 YSYEKL. This CDR3 has 14 amino acids. The CDR3 DNA reads TGCGCCAGCAGCCGACAGACAGACACCGGGGAGCTGTTTTTT. The encoded protein is CASSRQTDTGELFF.

The rearrangement links TRBV27 to TRBJ1-2; 10 bases align to TRBD1. Germline-derived CDR1 and CDR2 are MNHEY and SMNVEV (reference sequence). With V trimmed by 6 bases and J by 4 bases, 5 bases remained unmatched. The CDR3 is 14 residues long. CDR3 sequence reads: CASSPGQGIYGYTF. As DNA, the CDR3 is TGTGCCAGCAGCCCGGGACAGGGGATCTATGGCTACACCTTC.

J is TRBJ1-1 and V is TRBV6-6; D perhaps matches TRBD1 (5 bases). V shed 11 bases and J shed 4 bases, with 17 bases lying between them. The CDR3 extends over 13 amino acids. CDR1 is MNHNY, CDR2 SVGAGI, per germline (reference sequence). The CDR3 protein is CASKSRDGTEAFF. The CDR3 nucleotides are TGTGCCTCCAAATCCAGGGATGGCACTGAAGCTTTCTTT.

Here the CDR3 DNA reads TGTGCCAGCAGCTTATTAGCGGGAGGGGGTAATGAGCAGTTCTTC. As protein: CASSLLAGGGNEQFF. This rearrangement joins TRBV7-9 to TRBJ2-1; TRBD2 matches at 11 bases. The CDR3 extends over 15 amino acids. J gave up 7 bases and V 2 bases, and 4 bases lay outside the gene matches. CDR1 is SEHNR, CDR2 FQNEAQ, per germline (reference sequence).

The chain is built from TRBV10-3 and TRBJ2-1; no reliable D call. V was trimmed by 0 bases and J by 3 bases, leaving 6 bases between them. Germline lookup yields CDR1 ENHRY and CDR2 SYGVKD. The CDR3 spans 14 residues. CDR3: CAISESADYNEQFF. In DNA form, the CDR3 reads TGTGCCATCAGTGAGTCGGCAGACTACAATGAGCAGTTCTTC.

The chain carries TRBV7-8 and TRBJ2-1; no clear D. CDR3 length: 15 residues. Trimming cost V 2 bases and J 3 bases, with 11 bases left between them. The V gene's germline CDR1 is SGHVS and CDR2 FQNEAQ. The CDR3 coding sequence is TGTGCCAGCAGCTTACGAGTTAATATCTACAATGAGCAGTTCTTC. It translates to CASSLRVNIYNEQFF.

The sample holds a few counts of this clone. V is TRBV28 and J is TRBJ1-2, with 10 positions matching TRBD1. Germline loops: CDR1 MDHEN, CDR2 SYDVKM. This CDR3 has 12 residues. Unmatched junction bases numbered 4, after V lost 7 bases and J lost 8 bases. The CDR3 loop reads CASNDRGLGYTF. DNA of the CDR3: TGTGCCAGCAACGACAGGGGGCTCGGCTACACCTTC.

The chain joins TRBV28 to TRBJ2-5; 7 bases are a match to TRBD2. The CDR3 loop spans 14 amino acids. Germline CDR1 and CDR2: MDHEN and SYDVKM. V lost 9 bases to trimming and J lost 5 bases; unmatched junction nucleotides: 12. The CDR3 is CASRPAGVWETQYF. The CDR3 nucleotides read TGTGCCAGTCGACCCGCGGGAGTGTGGGAGACCCAGTACTTC.

This clone turned up a few times. The V gene is TRBV6-4, the J gene TRBJ2-1; 7 positions match TRBD2. CDR3 length equals 13 residues. V lost 2 bases, J lost 9 bases, and 4 bases stayed unmatched. Looked up from germline, CDR1 is MRHNA and CDR2 is SNTAGT. The CDR3 loop reads CASSDLAEAEQFF. The CDR3 nucleotides are TGTGCCAGCAGTGACCTAGCGGAGGCTGAGCAGTTCTTC.